This T cell receptor beta chain is from a study of blood T cell repertoires in COVID-19. Original analysis: Estimation of nucleated cell counts relied on the amplification of reference gene primers. The table came from immunoSEQ multiplex PCR; TCRdb's copy has only in-frame clones and leaves some out. Clone size and V and J calls were adopted from that table, with D and trimming inferred from the DNA. The sample gives around 100,000 clones, approximately 84% of which show up once; over 2% is in the top ten. The CDR3 sequence is 14 residues long. Germline V gene sequence: CDR1 SGHTA, CDR2 FQGTGA. V was pared by 4 bases and J by 3 bases, with 2 bases of the junction left unmatched.

The clonotype was recovered from a human donor in a cohort sampled during active COVID-19. Material: peripheral blood. V gene TRBV7-3 combines with J gene TRBJ1-2, with 10 bases aligning to TRBD1. The CDR3 loop reads CASSSTGGDYGYTF. CDR3 nucleotides: TGTGCCAGCAGCTCGACAGGGGGCGACTATGGCTACACCTTC.